These 26 T cell receptor beta chains were all obtained from the same sample, sequenced in a study of shared clonotypes between healthy human individuals. The assay was immunoSEQ multiplex PCR, and TCRdb's table has in-frame clones only and misses some. Of 900,000 to 1,200,000 clones in the sample, 75% to 85% were seen once. The sample comprised memory CD4+ T cells from PBMCs. Indicated subset: CD45RA-negative fraction. Every receptor here comes from a man younger than 30 in good health. Some clones in this sample may be carry-over from other donors' samples.

This clone was seen a single time. The CDR3 loop reads CATSRGLGQAGDEQYF. The DNA for the CDR3 is TGTGCCACCAGCAGAGGTTTGGGTCAAGCGGGAGACGAGCAGTACTTC. The chain couples TRBV15 to TRBJ2-7; 8 nucleotides align to TRBD2. The germline gives CDR1 LNHNV, CDR2 YYDKDF (reference sequence). The CDR3 is 16 amino acids. J was trimmed by 5 bases and V by 1 base; bases with no gene match: 10. Complete variable domain (other parts from reference TRBV15 and TRBJ2-7): DAMVIQNPRYQVTQFGKPVTLSCSQTLNHNVMYWYQQKSSQAPKLLFHYYDKDFNNEADTPDNFQSRRPNTSFCFLDIRSPGLGDTAMYLCATSRGLGQAGDEQYFGPGTRLTVT.

The V and J genes are TRBV7-2 and TRBJ2-7; the D call may be TRBD1 or TRBD2 (5 bases each). Germline values: CDR1 SGHTA, CDR2 FQGNSA. The CDR3 loop spans 15 amino acids. Trimming removed 3 bases at V and 2 bases at J, with 14 bases between. CDR3 sequence reads: CASSFLRDPAYEQYF. The CDR3, as DNA: TGTGCCAGCAGCTTTCTCCGGGACCCGGCCTACGAGCAGTACTTC.

The V and J genes are TRBV14 and TRBJ1-1; D possibly corresponds to TRBD1 (5 bases). CDR1 SGHDN and CDR2 FVKESK come from the germline V gene. Trimming took 0 bases from V and 10 from J, leaving 18 bases between them. The CDR3 is made up of 15 amino acids. As DNA, the CDR3 is TGTGCCAGCAGCCAAGATCCCGGGTGGGGGATAGGAGCTTTCTTT. Translating it yields CASSQDPGWGIGAFF.

The rearrangement uses TRBV6-5 and TRBJ1-5; D uncertain. The germline V gene has CDR1 MNHEY and CDR2 SVGAGI. The V end was cut by 2 bases, the J end by 0 bases, with 8 bases between. CDR3 size: 15 residues. CDR3 bases: TGTGCCAGCAGTTACGGCCCATATAGCAATCAGCCCCAGCATTTT. It encodes CASSYGPYSNQPQHF.

Points on this clone: Within the sample, other DNA sequences also encode this same CDR3. The chain carries TRBV7-9 and TRBJ2-7; perhaps D is TRBD1 or TRBD2 (5 bases each). The CDR3 is 13 amino acids. V lost 0 bases and J lost 6, with 9 bases in between. From germline, CDR1 is SEHNR and CDR2 FQNEAQ (reference sequence). CDR3 sequence (DNA): TGTGCCAGCAGCTTAGCTGGGGGTGGCGAGCAGTACTTC. It specifies CASSLAGGGEQYF.

The chain uses TRBV5-1 and TRBJ2-3; 11 bases are shared with TRBD2. V shed 0 bases, J shed 6 bases, and the junction held 6 bases outside the gene matches. The CDR3 consists of 16 residues. The germline CDR1 and CDR2 sequences are SGHRS and YFSETQ. DNA of the CDR3: TGCGCCAGCAGCTTGGGGATACTAGCGGGGGCGGATACGCAGTATTTT. Residues: CASSLGILAGADTQYF.

V usage is TRBV2 and J usage is TRBJ1-4; D gene uncertain. V was pared by 8 bases and J by 10 bases, with 17 bases between. Germline V CDR1 and CDR2: SNHLY, FYNNEI. The CDR3 extends over 13 amino acids. This CDR3 is CASYRFEYGKLFF. The CDR3 nucleotides are TGTGCCAGCTATAGGTTCGAGTACGGAAAACTGTTTTTT.

The chain is built from TRBV7-3 and TRBJ2-7; D might be TRBD1 (7 bases). Between the trimmed V and J ends, which lost 5 bases and 7 bases, there was a span of 15 bases. There are 13 residues in the CDR3. CDR1 is SGHTA and CDR2 is FQGTGA in the germline V gene. The CDR3 loop reads CASSTTGAGEQYF. CDR3 coding DNA: TGTGCCAGCAGCACTACAGGGGCGGGAGAGCAGTACTTC.

The rearrangement links TRBV28 to TRBJ2-7, with D possibly being TRBD1 or TRBD2 (5 bases each). Germline assignment: CDR1 MDHEN and CDR2 SYDVKM. The CDR3 covers 16 residues. Trimming pared 4 bases from V and 2 bases from J, leaving 18 bases between. The chain's CDR3 is CASSSYTGTATYEQYF. DNA for the CDR3: TGTGCCAGCAGTTCCTACACCGGGACGGCGACCTACGAGCAGTACTTC.

V gene TRBV5-1 combines with J gene TRBJ2-3, with TRBD1 matching over 10 bases. The CDR3 loop spans 14 amino acids. Losses at the gene ends were 4 bases for V and 7 bases for J; bases not matched to a gene: 6. From germline, CDR1 is SGHRS and CDR2 YFSETQ. This CDR3 is CASSSGQGGNTQYF. The CDR3 DNA reads TGCGCCAGCAGCAGTGGACAGGGGGGGAATACGCAGTATTTT.

The chain couples TRBV14 to TRBJ2-5, with 7 bases that match TRBD2. Unmatched junction bases numbered 13, after V lost 4 bases and J lost 5 bases. The CDR3 consists of 16 residues. Germline CDR1 SGHDN, CDR2 FVKESK. Here the CDR3 reads CASSPAARGSTETQYF. Here the CDR3 DNA reads TGTGCCAGCAGCCCGGCGGCGCGCGGGAGTACGGAGACCCAGTACTTC.

Written as DNA, the CDR3 is TGCAGCGTTGAGGGTTGGAACTATGGCTACACCTTC. This encodes CSVEGWNYGYTF. This chain uses TRBV29-1 with TRBJ1-2, with D hard to call. Germline-derived CDR1 and CDR2 are SQVTM and ANQGSEA. The CDR3 runs to 12 residues. Trimming stripped 3 bases from V and 2 bases from J, with 7 bases between.

V gene TRBV11-2 combines with J gene TRBJ2-7; no definite D call. V was trimmed by 2 bases and J by 3 bases, leaving 8 bases between them. This CDR3 has 13 residues. Germline V gives CDR1 SGHAT, CDR2 FQNNGV. The CDR3 bases are TGTGCCAGCAGCTTATCAGAGATCTACGAGCAGTACTTC. Translating it yields CASSLSEIYEQYF.

The chain uses TRBV7-2 and TRBJ2-4; the D gene is possibly TRBD1 (6 bases). CDR1 SGHTA and CDR2 FQGNSA come from the germline V gene. The length of the CDR3 is 16 residues. Trimming shortened V by 1 base and J by 0 bases, and 10 bases separated the two germline ends. The CDR3 is CASSLGQGLAKNIQYF. The CDR3 nucleotides are TGTGCCAGCAGCTTAGGGCAGGGGTTAGCCAAAAACATTCAGTACTTC.

The chain carries TRBV18 and TRBJ1-5, with D unresolved. The germline V and J ends were trimmed by 0 bases and 6 bases, with 12 bases remaining between them. The length of the CDR3 is 15 residues. In germline, CDR1 is KGHSH, CDR2 LQKENI. CDR3 DNA sequence: TGTGCCAGCTCACCACCGGGCAGGTCGGGTCAGCCCCAGCATTTT. As protein: CASSPPGRSGQPQHF.

This chain links TRBV7-9 with TRBJ2-3; 11 nucleotides line up with TRBD2. CDR1 and CDR2 from the germline V gene are SEHNR and FQNEAQ (reference sequence). The CDR3 is made up of 12 amino acids. J lost 13 bases, V lost 0 bases, and 0 bases had no gene match. CDR3 nucleotide sequence: TGTGCCAGCAGCTTAGCTAGCGGGAGGGAGTATTTT. Encoded protein: CASSLASGREYF.

The chain links TRBV18 to TRBJ2-5, with 7 bases that match TRBD1. Germline V gene data show CDR1 as KGHSH and CDR2 as LQKENI. CDR3 length: 14 residues. With 0 bases clipped from V and 4 bases from J, the junction kept 2 bases outside the gene matches. The chain's CDR3 is CASSPPNRGETQYF. The CDR3, as DNA: TGTGCCAGCTCACCACCGAACAGGGGAGAGACCCAGTACTTC.

The chain carries TRBV5-4 and TRBJ2-7, with 9 positions matching TRBD2. CDR3 length: 13 residues. Trimming removed 0 bases from V and 6 bases from J; junction bases left unmatched: 1. Germline V gene sequence: CDR1 SGHNT, CDR2 YYREEE (reference sequence). CDR3 sequence reads: CASSLELAGEQYF. In nucleotides, the CDR3 is TGTGCCAGCAGCTTGGAACTAGCGGGCGAGCAGTACTTC.

Concerning this clone: This may arise from a read error, as a much more abundant clone is one base away. This chain connects TRBV9 to TRBJ1-2; D might be TRBD1 (6 bases). Germline V lookup: CDR1 SGDLS, CDR2 YYNGEE. CDR3 length: 17 residues. Here the CDR3 DNA reads TGTGCCAGCAGCGGAGCCGGGACAAGGTCTTCATACTATGGCTACGCCTTC. Protein: CASSGAGTRSSYYGYAF.

This clone has only one observation. This chain's CDR3 is CSGAGSSYNEQFF. DNA for the CDR3: TGCAGCGGAGCAGGGAGCTCCTACAATGAGCAGTTCTTC. The J gene is TRBJ2-1, the V gene TRBV29-1; D possibly matches TRBD1 or TRBD2 (5 bases each). Germline values: CDR1 SQVTM, CDR2 ANQGSEA. This CDR3 is built from 13 residues. V lost 7 bases to trimming and J lost 0 bases, with 10 bases between them.

CDR3 region: CASSWLGESYEQYF. CDR3 bases: TGTGCCAGCAGCTGGTTGGGGGAAAGCTACGAGCAGTACTTC. The chain links TRBV13 to TRBJ2-7; D possibly uses TRBD1 or TRBD2 (5 bases each). The CDR3 runs 14 residues. V was pared by 4 bases and J by 3 bases, with 13 bases between. The germline V gene encodes CDR1 PRHDT and CDR2 FYEKMQ (reference sequence).

This clone appeared once. This chain uses TRBV14 with TRBJ2-3; 8 nucleotides agree with TRBD2. Germline values: CDR1 SGHDN, CDR2 FVKESK. The J segment lost 2 bases and the V segment lost 5 bases, leaving 3 bases of the junction unmatched. The CDR3 is 14 residues long. The CDR3 loop reads CASSDSGNTDTQYF. In DNA form, the CDR3 reads TGTGCCAGCAGCGATAGCGGGAACACAGATACGCAGTATTTT. The variable domain in full, with the rest retrieved from reference TRBV14 and TRBJ2-3, is EAGVTQFPSHSVIEKGQTVTLRCDPISGHDNLYWYRRVMGKEIKFLLHFVKESKQDESGMPNNRFLAERTGGTYSTLKVQPAELEDSGVYFCASSDSGNTDTQYFGPGTRLTVL.

The rearrangement uses TRBV2 and TRBJ1-1; D gene uncertain. CDR1 and CDR2 (germline): SNHLY, FYNNEI. Trimming removed 3 bases at V and 10 bases at J, with 18 bases between. There are 14 residues in the CDR3. CDR3 DNA: TGTGCCAGCAGTGACTTGAGAGCGAACTCTGGAGCTTTCTTT. As protein: CASSDLRANSGAFF.

About this clone: Other DNA sequences in this specimen translate into the identical CDR3. This sequence joins TRBV5-4 and TRBJ2-2; no reliable D call. The CDR3 has 13 amino acids. The V gene's germline CDR1 is SGHNT and CDR2 YYREEE (reference sequence). The V end was cut by 0 bases, the J end by 4 bases, with 4 bases between. The CDR3 protein is CASSLDATGELFF. Here the CDR3 DNA reads TGTGCCAGCAGCTTGGATGCCACCGGGGAGCTGTTTTTT.

This clone was recorded a few times. V is TRBV30 and J is TRBJ1-1; D is ambiguous. V dropped 3 bases and J dropped 0 bases, with 8 bases sitting between them. The CDR3 covers 13 residues. Germline V CDR1 and CDR2: GTSNPN, SVGIG (reference sequence). The CDR3 loop is CAWRVGMNTEAFF. CDR3 in DNA: TGTGCCTGGAGAGTGGGCATGAACACTGAAGCTTTCTTT.

The rearrangement links TRBV27 to TRBJ2-5; the match to TRBD1 covers 9 bases. With 2 bases clipped from V and 4 bases from J, the junction kept 17 bases outside the gene matches. The germline CDR1 and CDR2 sequences are MNHEY and SMNVEV (reference sequence). The CDR3 runs to 19 residues. The CDR3 DNA sequence: TGTGCCAGCAGTTTAAGGGGGACAGGGCTCGATCGCTGGCGAGAGACCCAGTACTTC. Its protein is CASSLRGTGLDRWRETQYF.